The 12 T cell receptor beta chains listed next were all sequenced from one sample in a study of regulatory T cells in long-lasting Graves disease. CDR3 regions were amplified by Arm-PCR using iRepertoire HTBI primers to build TCR beta libraries. TCRdb passed the multiplex PCR reads through MiXCR, listing each CDR3 protein once. In the table there are approximately 480,000 distinct CDR3 sequences, about a sixth of which are singletons. Indicated time point: newly diagnosed GD, antithyroid drugs for less than 3 months. The TCR library used RNA extracted from PBMCs. These data were also filed under a second study, of T cells in Graves' hyperthyroidism and ophthalmopathy.

Sequencing was performed on peripheral blood mononuclear cells (PBMCs), taken at new diagnosis, from a patient treated with antithyroid drugs. All receptors derive from a man between 35 and 55 years old with Graves disease.

In the case of this clonotype: A much larger clone differs by one base, so this may be a read error. The chain carries TRBV6-5 and TRBJ2-3, with a tentative D call TRBD1 (6 bases). The J call may be mistaken, given a closer DNA end match to TRBJ2-5. The germline V gene has CDR1 MNHEY and CDR2 SVGAGI. The CDR3 has 14 amino acids. CDR3 DNA: TGTGCCGGCAGTTCCATACAGGGTCGGGAGACCCAGTACTTC. Translating gives CAGSSIQGRETQYF.

In this sample, this clonotype turned up many times. The V call is TRBV5-1, the J call TRBJ2-7, with 9 bases fitting TRBD2. The trim removed 3 bases at V and 7 bases at J, leaving 8 bases unmatched. The CDR3 consists of 14 residues. Looked up from germline, CDR1 is SGHRS and CDR2 is YFSETQ. CDR3 DNA: TGCGCCAGCAGCTCCCGGACTAGCGTGAGGGAGCAGTACTTC. Protein: CASSSRTSVREQYF. Looking up the rest from reference TRBV5-1 and TRBJ2-7 gives the full variable domain: KAGVTQTPRYLIKTRGQQVTLSCSPISGHRSVSWYQQTPGQGLQFLFEYFSETQRNKGNFPGRFSGRQFSNSRSEMNVSTLELGDSALYLCASSSRTSVREQYFGPGTRLTVT.

In this sample, this clonotype turned up a few times. The chain uses TRBV4-2 and TRBJ2-3; D assignment may be TRBD1 or TRBD2 (6 bases each). Trimming took off 9 bases at V and 0 bases at J, with 22 bases between the two ends. Germline V gene data show CDR1 as LGHNA and CDR2 as YNFKEQ. The CDR3 consists of 17 residues. The CDR3 reads CASRGGGIARSTDTQYF. In DNA, the CDR3 is TGTGCCAGTAGAGGAGGGGGGATTGCCAGGAGCACAGATACGCAGTATTTT.

This clonotype was picked up many times. The CDR3 reads CSAPAFTDTQYF. The CDR3 DNA sequence: TGCAGTGCCCCCGCCTTCACAGATACGCAGTATTTT. The V gene is TRBV20-1, the J gene TRBJ2-3; unclear D gene. V lost 6 bases and J 2 bases, leaving 9 bases between the germline ends. Germline V gene lookup returns CDR1 DFQATT and CDR2 SNEGSKA (reference sequence). The CDR3 consists of 12 residues.

The CDR3 spells CASSRKGSGELFF. CDR3 DNA sequence: TGTGCCAGCAGCCGCAAGGGCTCCGGGGAGCTGTTTTTT. The chain carries TRBV14 and TRBJ2-2; D gene ambiguous. The CDR3 length is 13 residues. Germline V gives CDR1 SGHDN, CDR2 FVKESK. V was pared by 4 bases and J by 6 bases, with 9 bases between.

The V gene is TRBV5-6, the J gene TRBJ2-7, with D possibly TRBD2 on 5 matching bases. V was trimmed by 4 bases and J by 7 bases, leaving 15 bases between them. The germline V gene encodes CDR1 SGHDT and CDR2 YYEEEE. CDR3 length: 13 amino acids. The CDR3 DNA follows: TGTGCCAGCAGCAGTACCGGGGTGGATGAGCAGTACTTC. Encoded protein: CASSSTGVDEQYF. Combining the CDR3 with reference TRBV5-6 and TRBJ2-7 gives the whole variable domain DAGVTQSPTHLIKTRGQQVTLRCSPKSGHDTVSWYQQALGQGPQFIFQYYEEEERQRGNFPDRFSGHQFPNYSSELNVNALLLGDSALYLCASSSTGVDEQYFGPGTRLTVT.

This clonotype was counted between two and nine times. V and J are TRBV5-1 and TRBJ2-7; a possible D gene is TRBD2 (6 bases). Per the germline V gene, CDR1 is SGHRS and CDR2 is YFSETQ. With 7 bases removed from V and 0 bases from J, the gap between germline ends came to 11 bases. The CDR3 runs to 13 residues. CDR3 loop: CASGDSSSYEQYF. The CDR3 bases are TGCGCCAGCGGGGACTCTAGCTCCTACGAGCAGTACTTC.

The V gene is TRBV2, the J gene TRBJ2-4; 10 nucleotides match TRBD2. CDR1 SNHLY and CDR2 FYNNEI come from the germline V gene. V dropped 4 bases and J dropped 3; count of bases not matched to a gene: 6. The CDR3 runs to 16 residues. The CDR3 loop reads CASSGYGTSVKNIQYF. CDR3 bases: TGTGCCAGCAGTGGCTACGGGACTAGCGTCAAAAACATTCAGTACTTC.

J is TRBJ2-2 and V is TRBV3-1; D not resolved. Germline CDR1 reads LGHDT; CDR2 reads YNNKEL (reference sequence). CDR3 size: 13 residues. With 4 bases removed from V and 6 bases from J, the gap between germline ends came to 9 bases. The CDR3 bases are TGTGCCAGCAGCCCTCAGCAGCCCGGGGAGCTGTTTTTT. Translation: CASSPQQPGELFF.

This clonotype was found many times. The V gene is TRBV18, the J gene TRBJ2-2; the match to TRBD1 covers 7 bases. This CDR3 has 15 residues. Germline V gives CDR1 KGHSH, CDR2 LQKENI. The junction had 1 base not matched to a gene; V was cut back by 1 base and J by 2 bases. In DNA form, the CDR3 reads TGTGCCAGCTCACCACAGGGGGCAAACACCGGGGAGCTGTTTTTT. It codes for CASSPQGANTGELFF.

Ten or more counts support this clonotype. The chain uses TRBV3-1 and TRBJ2-7; D is unresolved. V shed 1 base and J shed 7 bases, with 8 bases lying between them. This CDR3 region has 12 residues. CDR1 and CDR2 (germline): LGHDT, YNNKEL (reference sequence). The CDR3 coding sequence is TGTGCCAGCAGCCAAGTTGCGCGGGAGCAGTACTTC. This encodes CASSQVAREQYF.

This clonotype was detected many times. The chain has TRBV12-5 and TRBJ1-5, with D unclear. V dropped 1 base and J dropped 7 bases, with 17 bases sitting between them. The CDR3 contains 16 residues. CDR1 and CDR2 (germline): LGHNT, FRNRAP. The DNA of the CDR3 is TGTGCTAGTGGTTTGGGTAGTCAGAATCCGAGACAGCCCCAGCATTTT. Translation gives CASGLGSQNPRQPQHF.